This T cell receptor beta chain was recovered during a study of PD-1 blockade in classical Hodgkin lymphoma. A word on this clone: What it binds is unknown.

Each patient's relapse followed autologous stem cell transplantation, and brentuximab vedotin exposure varied. The study recorded best responses of complete response, partial response or progressive disease. Study conclusions and caveats: Complete responders had baseline diversity similar to newly diagnosed patients.

V was pared by 1 base and J by 4 bases, with 8 bases between. Germline V gene data show CDR1 as GTSNPN and CDR2 as SVGIG (reference sequence). The CDR3 spans 13 residues. Repertoires were generated with immunoSEQ multiplex PCR, while TCRdb's copy carries only in-frame clones and drops some. Altogether roughly 60,000 clones are present, 88% being singletons, with the ten largest covering more than 5%. This receptor was obtained from a human donor with classical Hodgkin lymphoma. Here the sequenced sample was peripheral blood mononuclear cells (PBMCs), taken before the second cycle of nivolumab. The rearrangement links TRBV30 to TRBJ1-5; no clear D gene. For the CDR3, the DNA is TGTGCCTGGAGTGACGGGCTGAATCAGCCCCAGCATTTT. Its protein is CAWSDGLNQPQHF.